This T cell receptor beta chain stems from a study of T cells in localized non-small cell lung cancer. Study results and caveats: Because sequencing included only one region (of the tumor), heterogeneity remains possible. Turning up in adjacent lung were a median about 61 of the top 100 tumor clones. Exceeding tumor, uninvolved adjacent lung had the highest T cell clonality.

Clones were read by immunoSEQ multiplex PCR, and TCRdb kept only the in-frame ones, dropping some. Of about 1,100 clones detected, roughly 25% appear once; the ten largest clones hold about 10%. This clone qualifies as large (0.1 to 1%). The antigen remains unidentified. The input for sequencing was normal lung tissue next to the tumor, taken before any cancer treatment. This TCR derives from a female donor older than 55 with stage I lung adenocarcinoma.

The CDR3 DNA sequence: TGTGCCAGCAGTTACTCGACGCAGGGGGCGGGCGAGCAGTACTTC. This translates into CASSYSTQGAGEQYF. The chain combines TRBV6-8 with TRBJ2-7, with TRBD1 identical over 8 bases. V was clipped by 0 bases and J by 6 bases; unmatched bases: 7. Germline CDR1 reads MNHGY; CDR2 reads SAAAGT. CDR3 size: 15 residues.